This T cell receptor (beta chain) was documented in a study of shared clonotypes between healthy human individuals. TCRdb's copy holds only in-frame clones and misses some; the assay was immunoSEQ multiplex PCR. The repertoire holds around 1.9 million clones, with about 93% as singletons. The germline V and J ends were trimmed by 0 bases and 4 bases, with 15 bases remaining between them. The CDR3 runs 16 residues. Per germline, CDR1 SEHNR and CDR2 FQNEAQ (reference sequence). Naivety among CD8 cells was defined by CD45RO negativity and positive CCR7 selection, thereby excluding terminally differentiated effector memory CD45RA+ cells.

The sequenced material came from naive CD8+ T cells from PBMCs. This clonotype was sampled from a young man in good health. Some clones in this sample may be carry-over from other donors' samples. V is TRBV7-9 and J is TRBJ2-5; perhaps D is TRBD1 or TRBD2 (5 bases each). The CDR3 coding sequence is TGTGCCAGCAGCTTAGCGGCGTATGGGGGACGAGAGACCCAGTACTTC. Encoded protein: CASSLAAYGGRETQYF.